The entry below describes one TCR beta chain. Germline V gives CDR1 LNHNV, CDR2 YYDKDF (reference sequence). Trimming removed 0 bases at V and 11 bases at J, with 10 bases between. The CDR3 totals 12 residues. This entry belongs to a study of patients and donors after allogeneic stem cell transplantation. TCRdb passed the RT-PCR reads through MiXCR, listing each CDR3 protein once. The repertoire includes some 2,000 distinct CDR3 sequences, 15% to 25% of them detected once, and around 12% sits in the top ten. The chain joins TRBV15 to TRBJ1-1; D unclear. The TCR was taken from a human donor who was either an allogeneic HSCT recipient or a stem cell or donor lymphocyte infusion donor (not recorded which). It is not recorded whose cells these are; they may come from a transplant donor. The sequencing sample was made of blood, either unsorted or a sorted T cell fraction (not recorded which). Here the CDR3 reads CATSRDQGQAFF. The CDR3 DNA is TGTGCCACCAGCAGAGATCAAGGGCAGGCTTTCTTT.